A selection of T cell receptor beta chains follows, all from one sample in a study of T cells after posttransplantation cyclophosphamide. Libraries were prepared by immunoSEQ multiplex PCR; TCRdb keeps only in-frame clonotypes and omits some of them. Here the sample spans about 7,600 clones, about four fifths being singletons. Source: CD4+ T cells sorted from blood, taken 950 to 1,200 days after allogeneic stem cell transplant with posttransplant cyclophosphamide. These receptors originate from a female patient between 35 and 55 years old who received an allogeneic stem cell transplant from a related donor, was CMV-positive, and had no GVHD. A share of the T cells may be of graft donor origin. Both conserved end residues are part of each CDR3. The order of the fields is J gene, clone size, CDR3 length, D gene, V gene, CDR3 DNA, CDR3 protein. D genes are given only for firm matches. The size field is filled for only some rows; it gives once, few, many or a size class.

J: TRBJ2-1
size: NA
length: 17
D: NA
V: TRBV4-2
DNA: TGTGCCAGCAGCCACCCAAGGACCGAGAGGGCCGACAATGAGCAGTTCTTC
CDR3: CASSHPRTERADNEQFF

J: TRBJ1-6
size: NA
length: 18
D: TRBD1
V: TRBV14
DNA: TGTGCCAGCAGCCAAGGGGGGACAGGGCTATTGCCTAATTCACCCCTCCACTTT
CDR3: CASSQGGTGLLPNSPLHF

J: TRBJ2-3
size: NA
length: 16
D: TRBD1
V: TRBV11-3
DNA: TGTGCCAGCAGCTTACGGACAGGGGGCTTGACAGATACGCAGTATTTT
CDR3: CASSLRTGGLTDTQYF

J: TRBJ2-3
size: NA
length: 15
D: TRBD2
V: TRBV7-3
DNA: TGTGCCAGCAGCTTATCTCGGGGGGGCACAGATACGCAGTATTTT
CDR3: CASSLSRGGTDTQYF

J: TRBJ1-2
size: NA
length: 11
D: NA
V: TRBV28
DNA: TGTGCCATCAAAGCGCTTCATGGCTACACCTTC
CDR3: CAIKALHGYTF

J: TRBJ1-6
size: few
length: 14
D: NA
V: TRBV19
DNA: TGTGCCAGTAGTACTCCGGGTCCCATAAGACCCCTCCACTTT
CDR3: CASSTPGPIRPLHF

J: TRBJ1-2
size: few
length: 14
D: TRBD1
V: TRBV7-9
DNA: TGTGCCAGCAGCCGGACAGGGGGCCACTATGGCTACACCTTC
CDR3: CASSRTGGHYGYTF

J: TRBJ2-1
size: NA
length: 14
D: TRBD1
V: TRBV5-1
DNA: TGCGCCAGCACACCGGGACAGTCCTACAATGAGCAGTTCTTC
CDR3: CASTPGQSYNEQFF

J: TRBJ1-6
size: NA
length: 14
D: TRBD1
V: TRBV5-1
DNA: TGCGCCAGCAGACCGACAGGGGATGACTCACCCCTCCACTTT
CDR3: CASRPTGDDSPLHF

J: TRBJ2-5
size: NA
length: 16
D: TRBD2
V: TRBV2
DNA: TGTGCCAGCAGGCGGGACCTAGCGGGACCCCGGGAGACCCAGTACTTC
CDR3: CASRRDLAGPRETQYF

J: TRBJ2-5
size: NA
length: 15
D: NA
V: TRBV7-6
DNA: TGTGCCAGCAGCCCGCCCAGGGGGACTCAAGAGACCCAGTACTTC
CDR3: CASSPPRGTQETQYF

J: TRBJ2-5
size: NA
length: 15
D: TRBD1
V: TRBV9
DNA: TGTGCCAGCAGCTTTCGAGGACAGGGCCAAGAGACCCAGTACTTC
CDR3: CASSFRGQGQETQYF

J: TRBJ2-1
size: NA
length: 15
D: NA
V: TRBV19
DNA: TGTGCCAGTAGTATCCCCCGGGACATGTACAATGAGCAGTTCTTC
CDR3: CASSIPRDMYNEQFF

J: TRBJ2-5
size: NA
length: 12
D: TRBD1
V: TRBV2
DNA: TGTGCCAGCAGTGAAACAGGGGTAACGCAGTACTTC
CDR3: CASSETGVTQYF

J: TRBJ2-3
size: NA
length: 13
D: NA
V: TRBV28
DNA: TGTGCCAGCACGAGGAGCGGGCCCAATACGCAGTATTTT
CDR3: CASTRSGPNTQYF

J: TRBJ2-3
size: NA
length: 16
D: TRBD2
V: TRBV10-3
DNA: TGTGCCATCAGTGGTGAGCGGGGGAGACTCACAGATACGCAGTATTTT
CDR3: CAISGERGRLTDTQYF

J: TRBJ2-3
size: NA
length: 16
D: TRBD2
V: TRBV4-3
DNA: TGCGCCAGCAGCCAAGACGGGGGGGCTAAAACAGATACGCAGTATTTT
CDR3: CASSQDGGAKTDTQYF

J: TRBJ2-5
size: NA
length: 15
D: NA
V: TRBV11-2
DNA: TGTGCCAGCAGTTCCCGACAGACTGCCCAAGAGACCCAGTACTTC
CDR3: CASSSRQTAQETQYF

J: TRBJ2-5
size: NA
length: 17
D: TRBD1
V: TRBV11-3
DNA: TGTGCCAGCAGCTTAGGAGCCCCGGACAGGCGGCAAGAGACCCAGTACTTC
CDR3: CASSLGAPDRRQETQYF

J: TRBJ2-2
size: NA
length: 15
D: TRBD2
V: TRBV6-5
DNA: TGTGCCAGCAGTGTACGACTAGCGGGGTTCGGGGAGCTGTTTTTT
CDR3: CASSVRLAGFGELFF

J: TRBJ1-6
size: NA
length: 13
D: NA
V: TRBV7-8
DNA: TGTGCCAGCAGCTTTCAGGAAAATTCACCCCTCCACTTT
CDR3: CASSFQENSPLHF

J: TRBJ2-7
size: NA
length: 15
D: TRBD2
V: TRBV11-1
DNA: TGTGCCAGCAGCTTAAGGGCGGGGGGCGCCTACGAGCAGTACTTC
CDR3: CASSLRAGGAYEQYF

J: TRBJ2-5
size: once
length: 14
D: TRBD2
V: TRBV28
DNA: TGTGCCAGCAGAACTAGCGGAAACCAAGAGACCCAGTACTTC
CDR3: CASRTSGNQETQYF

J: TRBJ2-5
size: NA
length: 14
D: NA
V: TRBV5-1
DNA: TGCGCCAGCAGCCCCTCTTGGGGGCCAGAGACCCAGTACTTC
CDR3: CASSPSWGPETQYF

J: TRBJ2-7
size: NA
length: 12
D: NA
V: TRBV28
DNA: TGTGCCAGCAGCCGGGGGTCCTACGAGCAGTACTTC
CDR3: CASSRGSYEQYF

J: TRBJ1-6
size: NA
length: 16
D: TRBD1
V: TRBV4-2
DNA: TGTGCCAGCAGCCTCGGGGAAGGACAGGGGAATTCACCCCTCCACTTT
CDR3: CASSLGEGQGNSPLHF

J: TRBJ2-6
size: NA
length: 16
D: NA
V: TRBV5-5
DNA: TGTGCCAGCTCTCCCCATGGGCCGACTGGGGCCAACGTCCTGACTTTC
CDR3: CASSPHGPTGANVLTF

J: TRBJ2-7
size: NA
length: 15
D: TRBD1
V: TRBV9
DNA: TGTGCCAGCAGCGTAAGCGACAGGGGCTCCTACGAGCAGTACTTC
CDR3: CASSVSDRGSYEQYF

J: TRBJ1-1
size: NA
length: 14
D: TRBD1
V: TRBV5-1
DNA: TGCGCCAGCAGCTTAAGGGGGCGCGGGACTGAAGCTTTCTTT
CDR3: CASSLRGRGTEAFF

J: TRBJ2-3
size: few
length: 19
D: TRBD2
V: TRBV4-2
DNA: TGTGCCAGCAGCCCAGGGGAGGCTAGCGGGGGGCTTCGCACAGATACGCAGTATTTT
CDR3: CASSPGEASGGLRTDTQYF

J: TRBJ1-6
size: NA
length: 14
D: TRBD1
V: TRBV6-5
DNA: TGTGCCAGCACCGGACAGGGGGGAAATTCACCCCTCCACTTT
CDR3: CASTGQGGNSPLHF

J: TRBJ2-5
size: NA
length: 15
D: NA
V: TRBV5-1
DNA: TGCGCCAGCAGCCCTACCGCCCAGGGTGTAGAGACCCAGTACTTC
CDR3: CASSPTAQGVETQYF

J: TRBJ1-4
size: NA
length: 16
D: NA
V: TRBV19
DNA: TGTGCCAGTAGTCTGGATACGGCAGGGCTGAATGAAAAACTGTTTTTT
CDR3: CASSLDTAGLNEKLFF

J: TRBJ2-7
size: NA
length: 14
D: NA
V: TRBV6-6
DNA: TGTGCCAGCAGTTATCCCGCAGGGGTCGACGAGCAGTACTTC
CDR3: CASSYPAGVDEQYF

J: TRBJ1-1
size: NA
length: 16
D: NA
V: TRBV5-1
DNA: TGCGCCAGCAGCTTGGTGGGAGGGGGGATGAACACTGAAGCTTTCTTT
CDR3: CASSLVGGGMNTEAFF

J: TRBJ2-5
size: once
length: 14
D: TRBD1
V: TRBV28
DNA: TGTGCCAGCAGCCTTGGGGGACAGGGGGTGACCCAGTACTTC
CDR3: CASSLGGQGVTQYF

J: TRBJ2-1
size: few
length: 15
D: NA
V: TRBV5-4
DNA: TGTGCCAGCAGCTTACAGGGCCGCTCCTACAATGAGCAGTTCTTC
CDR3: CASSLQGRSYNEQFF

J: TRBJ1-2
size: once
length: 13
D: NA
V: TRBV5-1
DNA: TGCGCCAGCAGCACTACAGGGATGAATGGCTACACCTTC
CDR3: CASSTTGMNGYTF